Sequencing of this TCR beta chain was carried out in a study of cytomegalovirus exposure and HLA in healthy donors. With respect to this clone: Its cognate antigen is unknown.

The study, taken as a whole, reports: The study dropped some indistinguishable V segments, TRBV6-2 and TRBV6-3 among them. Solely CMV serostatus was available to characterize immune exposure. Roughly uniform sequencing depth across donors was assumed, possibly incorrectly.

The CDR3 runs to 16 residues. Germline-derived CDR1 and CDR2 are SQVTM and ANQGSEA. V shed 4 bases, J shed 2 bases, and the junction held 12 bases outside the gene matches. The PCR ran on 60 Vbeta and 13 Jbeta primers. Clones were sequenced by immunoSEQ multiplex PCR, and TCRdb holds only the in-frame ones, with some missing. The data hold fewer than 70,000 clones, with approximately 70% observed a single time. The specimen sequenced was PBMCs. The V gene is TRBV29-1, the J gene TRBJ1-2; 8 bases match TRBD1. This receptor was obtained from a male donor in good health and CMV-seropositive. The chain's CDR3 is CSVGRDRILSNYGYTF. The CDR3 DNA follows: TGCAGCGTTGGACGGGACAGGATTCTTTCCAACTATGGCTACACCTTC.